In this sample, the clone carrying this TCR beta chain turned up a few times. This record comes from a study of T cell changes during pregnancy in multiple sclerosis. CDR1 and CDR2 (germline): MNHNS, SASEGT. The CDR3 covers 17 residues. The ends lost 1 base at V and 7 bases at J; junction bases unmatched: 12. TCRdb's table, derived via immunoSEQ multiplex PCR, lists solely in-frame clones and lacks some. The repertoire holds approximately 31,000 clones, with 90% as singletons. This material consisted of CD4+ T cells from peripheral blood mononuclear cells, taken in the second trimester of pregnancy. This chain joins TRBV6-1 and TRBJ2-1; TRBD2 aligns across 8 bases. The receptor comes from a female donor in good health, enrolled as a control in a pregnancy study. The CDR3 DNA reads TGTGCCAGCAGTGAAGTGTATACGGGAGGGCCTAAGAATGAGCAGTTCTTC. Translating gives CASSEVYTGGPKNEQFF.